The 14 T cell receptor beta chains below all came from one sample that was sequenced in a study of blood T cell repertoires in COVID-19. Generated by immunoSEQ multiplex PCR, the TCRdb table keeps only in-frame clones and is missing some. The data show some 100,000 clones, 70% to 90% seen once. Sequencing input: PBMCs or T cells enriched from blood (not recorded which). These receptors originate from a woman aged 50 to 60 who had recovered from COVID-19.

The V gene is TRBV15, the J gene TRBJ1-2; 8 positions match TRBD1. V lost 0 bases to trimming and J lost 2 bases; unmatched junction nucleotides: 8. The V gene's germline CDR1 is LNHNV and CDR2 YYDKDF (reference sequence). The CDR3 is 17 amino acids. The CDR3 sequence: CATSRDHRTGYNYGYTF. DNA for the CDR3: TGTGCCACCAGCAGAGATCATCGGACAGGGTACAACTATGGCTACACCTTC.

The chain joins TRBV7-9 to TRBJ1-5; D possibly corresponds to TRBD1 (6 bases). This CDR3 contains 15 residues. The V and J ends lost 8 bases and 0 bases respectively, with 14 bases between them. Germline lookup yields CDR1 SEHNR and CDR2 FQNEAQ (reference sequence). This CDR3 reads CASGSTGDSNQPQHF. CDR3 sequence (DNA): TGTGCCAGCGGGTCGACAGGAGATAGCAATCAGCCCCAGCATTTT.

This clone was seen a few times. This chain joins TRBV11-2 and TRBJ2-6; D is perhaps TRBD2 (6 bases). This CDR3 is 16 amino acids long. Germline V gene lookup returns CDR1 SGHAT and CDR2 FQNNGV. The V end lost 1 base, the J end lost 2 bases, and 9 bases lay between the germline ends. CDR3 in amino acids: CASSLVWGAGANVLTF. The CDR3 DNA sequence: TGTGCCAGCAGCTTAGTGTGGGGGGCTGGGGCCAACGTCCTGACTTTC.

V usage is TRBV28 and J usage is TRBJ2-1, with 10 nucleotides matching TRBD2. Unmatched junction bases numbered 10, after V lost 7 bases and J lost 7 bases. CDR1 is MDHEN and CDR2 is SYDVKM in the germline V gene. The CDR3 totals 15 residues. The DNA of the CDR3 is TGTGCCAGCACCCCCGGGACTAGCGCTTCAAATGAGCAGTTCTTC. The encoded protein is CASTPGTSASNEQFF.

The chain links TRBV27 to TRBJ1-1, with 7 bases matching TRBD1. The trim removed 10 bases at V and 0 bases at J, leaving 8 bases unmatched. The CDR3 totals 14 residues. Germline assignment: CDR1 MNHEY and CDR2 SMNVEV (reference sequence). Here the CDR3 reads CATRGGLMNTEAFF. The DNA of the CDR3 is TGTGCCACCAGAGGGGGCTTGATGAACACTGAAGCTTTCTTT.

CDR3 in DNA: TGTGCCAGCTCACTACTGTACCAAGAGACCCAGTACTTC. It is translated as CASSLLYQETQYF. V is TRBV18 and J is TRBJ2-5; no clear D. The CDR3 contains 13 residues. Per germline, CDR1 KGHSH and CDR2 LQKENI. The V end was cut by 4 bases, the J end by 0 bases, with 6 bases between.

V is TRBV3-1 (or the pseudogene TRBV3-2) and J is TRBJ2-3; 7 positions match TRBD2. This CDR3 is 14 amino acids long. The junction had 4 bases not matched to a gene; V was cut back by 4 bases and J by 3 bases. Germline assignment: CDR1 LGHDT and CDR2 YNNKEL (reference sequence). The CDR3 nucleotides read TGTGCCAGCAGCCGCGGGACTACAACAGATACGCAGTATTTT. As protein: CASSRGTTTDTQYF.

This chain connects TRBV6-5 to TRBJ1-2; maybe TRBD1 (5 bases). Germline V CDR1 and CDR2: MNHEY, SVGAGI. The CDR3 contains 12 residues. V was pared by 9 bases and J by 3 bases, with 11 bases between. The CDR3 here is CARTDDDYGYTF. CDR3 nucleotides: TGTGCCAGGACAGATGACGACTATGGCTACACCTTC.

The rearrangement uses TRBV10-3 and TRBJ2-5; 7 bases fit TRBD2. The germline gives CDR1 ENHRY, CDR2 SYGVKD. The CDR3 totals 14 residues. Unmatched junction bases numbered 4, after V lost 4 bases and J lost 2 bases. The CDR3 nucleotides read TGTGCCATCAGTGGTACTAGCGCTCAAGAGACCCAGTACTTC. This sequence encodes CAISGTSAQETQYF.

The V call is TRBV5-4, the J call TRBJ1-5, with D unclear. Trimming took off 1 base at V and 7 bases at J, with 12 bases between the two ends. From germline, CDR1 is SGHNT and CDR2 YYREEE (reference sequence). The CDR3 extends over 14 amino acids. DNA of the CDR3: TGTGCCAGCAGCTTGAAGGGAGCGGGGCAGCCCCAGCATTTT. This codes for CASSLKGAGQPQHF.

This rearrangement joins TRBV2 to TRBJ2-7; weak D call: TRBD2 (5 bases). The ends were cut back, 7 bases at V and 5 bases at J, with 21 bases in the middle. CDR3 length: 15 residues. Germline CDR1 and CDR2: SNHLY and FYNNEI. The DNA of the CDR3 is TGTGCCAGCAAAATTCCTCCCCCCGGGGTGGACGAGCAGTACTTC. Translation: CASKIPPPGVDEQYF. The variable domain in full, with the rest retrieved from reference TRBV2 and TRBJ2-7, is EPEVTQTPSHQVTQMGQEVILRCVPISNHLYFYWYRQILGQKVEFLVSFYNNEISEKSEIFDDQFSVERPDGSNFTLKIRSTKLEDSAMYFCASKIPPPGVDEQYFGPGTRLTVT.

V usage is TRBV3-1 (or the pseudogene TRBV3-2) and J usage is TRBJ1-5; D might be TRBD1 (6 bases). The CDR3 loop spans 17 amino acids. CDR1 LGHDT and CDR2 YNNKEL come from the germline V gene (reference sequence). V lost 1 base, J lost 6 bases, and 19 bases lay in between. CDR3 sequence: CASSQGPGGGLTQPQHF. The CDR3 DNA reads as TGTGCCAGCAGCCAAGGGCCGGGAGGGGGGTTAACTCAGCCCCAGCATTTT.

The rearrangement links TRBV11-3 to TRBJ2-7, with D unresolved. V was clipped by 5 bases and J by 0 bases, with 14 bases between them. Germline CDR1 and CDR2: SGHNT and YENEEA. The CDR3 totals 15 residues. The CDR3 DNA sequence: TGTGCCAGCAGCCAAGATCCGGGTCCCTCCTACGAGCAGTACTTC. Translating gives CASSQDPGPSYEQYF.

This clone was seen just once. V gene TRBV27 combines with J gene TRBJ2-7; D is unresolved. CDR1 MNHEY and CDR2 SMNVEV come from the germline V gene (reference sequence). Trimming stripped 4 bases from V and 6 bases from J, with 13 bases between. The CDR3 is 13 residues long. The CDR3 DNA reads as TGTGCCAGCAGTTCCCTCGGAGCGTCCGAGCAGTACTTC. Protein: CASSSLGASEQYF.